What follows are 28 T cell receptor beta chains derived from one specimen sequenced in a study of T cell responses to AZD1222 COVID-19 vaccine. Generated by immunoSEQ multiplex PCR, the TCRdb table keeps only in-frame clones and is missing some. The sample includes about 150,000 clones, 85% to 95% of them seen just once. Sample: peripheral blood, taken on day 0 of AZD1222 vaccination. These receptors all come from an adult in good health.

The genes are TRBV11-1 and TRBJ2-7, with 13 bases aligning to TRBD2. Germline values: CDR1 SGHAT, CDR2 FQDESV (reference sequence). This CDR3 contains 14 residues. Trimming at V came to 5 bases and at J to 5 bases, leaving 3 bases not matched to a gene. The CDR3 coding sequence is TGTGCCAGCAGCCGTGGACTAGCGGGAGACGAGCAGTACGTC. Its translation is CASSRGLAGDEQYV.

The rearrangement links TRBV5-5 to TRBJ2-5; TRBD2 matches 14 bases. V lost 4 bases and J lost 4; bases outside the gene matches: 6. This CDR3 has 16 residues. CDR1 and CDR2 (germline): SGHKS, YYEKEE (reference sequence). CDR3 sequence (DNA): TGTGCCAGCAGCATGGGACTAGCGGGGGTTAGAGAGACCCAGTACTTC. Translated: CASSMGLAGVRETQYF.

The count of this clone is one. The V gene is TRBV7-8, the J gene TRBJ2-3; TRBD2 matches 7 bases. This CDR3 is 18 amino acids long. Trimming took 5 bases from V and 4 from J; bases not matched to a gene: 18. Germline loops: CDR1 SGHVS, CDR2 FQNEAQ. CDR3 coding DNA: TGTGCCAGCAGCAGGTCCCCCCCTGCGGGGGTTTCGGCAGATACGCAGTATTTT. Translated, it gives CASSRSPPAGVSADTQYF.

The chain uses TRBV29-1 and TRBJ2-3, with 9 nucleotides matching TRBD2. Germline V gives CDR1 SQVTM, CDR2 ANQGSEA. J gave up 5 bases and V 6 bases, and 3 bases lay outside the gene matches. The CDR3 runs 12 residues. DNA of the CDR3: TGCAGCGTGACTAGCGGTGGAGATACGCAGTATTTT. It codes for CSVTSGGDTQYF.

The V gene is TRBV3-1 (or the pseudogene TRBV3-2), the J gene TRBJ2-7, with TRBD1 matching over 8 bases. The CDR3 covers 13 residues. Germline CDR1 reads LGHDT; CDR2 reads YNNKEL (reference sequence). V lost 2 bases, J lost 5 bases, and 2 bases stayed unmatched. Written as DNA, the CDR3 is TGTGCCAGCAGCCAAAGGACAGGGCACGAGCAGTACGTC. Protein: CASSQRTGHEQYV.

The chain recombines TRBV27 with TRBJ1-2, with 8 nucleotides matching TRBD1. V shed 1 base, J shed 7 bases, and the junction held 5 bases outside the gene matches. The CDR3 is 14 residues long. The germline CDR1 and CDR2 sequences are MNHEY and SMNVEV (reference sequence). CDR3 sequence: CASSLFGQGVGYTF. The CDR3 DNA reads TGTGCCAGCAGTTTATTTGGACAGGGAGTTGGCTACACCTTC.

The DNA for the CDR3 is TGTGCCACCAGTGATGGCGACAGGGGTAGCAATCAGCCCCAGCATTTT. Encoded protein: CATSDGDRGSNQPQHF. This chain joins TRBV24-1 and TRBJ1-5; 8 nucleotides line up with TRBD1. In germline, CDR1 is KGHDR, CDR2 SFDVKD. V trimming: 3 bases; J trimming: 0 bases; junction bases outside the gene matches: 3. The CDR3 is 16 residues long.

The gene calls are TRBV3-1 (or the pseudogene TRBV3-2) and TRBJ1-3; 9 nucleotides line up with TRBD1. V was clipped by 0 bases and J by 12 bases; unmatched bases: 9. Germline V gives CDR1 LGHDT, CDR2 YNNKEL (reference sequence). The CDR3 has 15 residues. The CDR3 DNA reads TGTGCCAGCAGCCAAGATGACAGGGGGATTAGTAGCATATATTTT. Protein product: CASSQDDRGISSIYF.

CDR3 sequence (DNA): TGTGCCAGCAGCCGGGACAGGGATGGTGGCTACACCTTC. Translation: CASSRDRDGGYTF. The chain is built from TRBV7-9 and TRBJ1-2; 9 bases are a match to TRBD1. The trim removed 5 bases at V and 7 bases at J, leaving 5 bases unmatched. Germline V gene lookup returns CDR1 SEHNR and CDR2 FQNEAQ (reference sequence). This CDR3 spans 13 amino acids.

CDR3 DNA: TGTGCCAGTAGTATCGGCGGGGGCCGTACTCATAGCTCCTACAATGAGCAGTTCTTC. Its protein is CASSIGGGRTHSSYNEQFF. The V call is TRBV19, the J call TRBJ2-1; the D gene is possibly TRBD2 (7 bases). This CDR3 region has 19 residues. Germline assignment: CDR1 LNHDA and CDR2 SQIVND (reference sequence). Trimming shortened V by 3 bases and J by 0 bases, and 21 bases separated the two germline ends. The entire variable domain, with the rest obtained from reference TRBV19 and TRBJ2-1, is as follows: DGGITQSPKYLFRKEGQNVTLSCEQNLNHDAMYWYRQDPGQGLRLIYYSQIVNDFQKGDIAEGYSVSREKKESFPLTVTSAQKNPTAFYLCASSIGGGRTHSSYNEQFFGPGTRLTVL.

The chain carries TRBV6-6 and TRBJ1-4, with D maybe TRBD1 (6 bases). V shed 4 bases and J shed 3 bases, with 9 bases lying between them. The CDR3 extends over 14 amino acids. CDR1 is MNHNY and CDR2 is SVGAGI in the germline V gene (reference sequence). In DNA form, the CDR3 reads TGTGCCAGCAGTTTACAGGGATCTAATGAAAAACTGTTTTTT. This gives the protein CASSLQGSNEKLFF.

The chain has TRBV24-1 and TRBJ2-3, with 7 bases aligning to TRBD1. Germline-derived CDR1 and CDR2 are KGHDR and SFDVKD. CDR3 size: 15 residues. Trimming took 9 bases from V and 2 from J; bases not matched to a gene: 10. The CDR3 is CATASGQLNTDTQYF. The CDR3 DNA follows: TGTGCCACCGCTTCGGGACAGCTCAACACAGATACGCAGTATTTT.

The rearrangement links TRBV6-5 to TRBJ2-3; D possibly uses TRBD1 or TRBD2 (6 bases each). The CDR3 extends over 14 amino acids. The germline V gene encodes CDR1 MNHEY and CDR2 SVGAGI. V lost 2 bases and J 6 bases, leaving 12 bases between the germline ends. CDR3 protein: CASSYGGRMDTQYF. In DNA, the CDR3 is TGTGCCAGCAGTTACGGGGGGCGCATGGATACGCAGTATTTT.

The J gene is TRBJ2-3, the V gene TRBV2; a possible D gene is TRBD2 (6 bases). CDR1 is SNHLY and CDR2 is FYNNEI in the germline V gene. This CDR3 has 14 residues. The V end lost 6 bases, the J end lost 0 bases, and 10 bases lay between the germline ends. The CDR3 region has the DNA TGTGCCAGCAGGGAGGGAACTAGCACAGATACGCAGTATTTT. Translation: CASREGTSTDTQYF.

The rearrangement links TRBV19 to TRBJ2-1, with 7 bases that match TRBD2. V lost 3 bases, J lost 10 bases, and 6 bases stayed unmatched. The CDR3 length is 13 residues. Per germline, CDR1 LNHDA and CDR2 SQIVND (reference sequence). The CDR3 DNA reads as TGTGCCAGTAGTATCGTCGCTAGCGGCGAGCAGTTCTTC. Its protein is CASSIVASGEQFF.

The J gene is TRBJ2-3, the V gene TRBV5-1; the match to TRBD2 covers 9 bases. V shed 5 bases, J shed 7 bases, and the junction held 5 bases outside the gene matches. This CDR3 contains 13 residues. Per the germline V gene, CDR1 is SGHRS and CDR2 is YFSETQ. The CDR3 sequence is CASRRTSEHTQYF. DNA of the CDR3: TGCGCCAGCAGGCGGACTAGCGAGCATACGCAGTATTTT.

The J gene is TRBJ1-2, the V gene TRBV7-9; D is uncertain. The CDR3 contains 13 residues. Trimming took 4 bases from V and 8 from J, leaving 14 bases between them. Germline CDR1 SEHNR, CDR2 FQNEAQ (reference sequence). CDR3: CASSSNEAIGYTF. Written as DNA, the CDR3 is TGTGCCAGCAGCTCCAACGAGGCTATCGGCTACACCTTC.

This chain uses TRBV5-3 with TRBJ2-1; 8 positions agree with TRBD2. TRBV5-3 carries the ORF label, with uncertain function. J gave up 0 bases and V 3 bases, and 8 bases lay outside the gene matches. The CDR3 sequence is 17 residues long. The chain's CDR3 is CARSSRVAGTSYNEQFF. The CDR3 DNA reads as TGTGCCAGAAGCTCGCGGGTAGCGGGAACCTCCTACAATGAGCAGTTCTTC.

The genes are TRBV5-1 and TRBJ1-1; TRBD1 is a possible D gene (5 bases). The CDR3 is 15 amino acids. Trimming took 1 base from V and 5 from J, leaving 15 bases between them. The germline CDR1 and CDR2 sequences are SGHRS and YFSETQ. CDR3 sequence: CASSLLPGDFTEAFF. As DNA, the CDR3 is TGCGCCAGCAGCTTGCTTCCGGGGGATTTTACTGAAGCTTTCTTT.

This clone was recorded only once. The chain joins TRBV7-9 to TRBJ2-2; TRBD1 matches 8 bases. The length of the CDR3 is 15 residues. V gave up 6 bases and J gave up 1 base; unmatched junction bases: 4. The V gene's germline CDR1 is SEHNR and CDR2 FQNEAQ (reference sequence). CDR3 residues: CASRGTGENTGELFF. The CDR3 nucleotides read TGTGCCAGCAGGGGGACAGGAGAGAACACCGGGGAGCTGTTTTTT.

The chain has TRBV15 and TRBJ2-1, with TRBD2 matching over 8 bases. This CDR3 contains 15 residues. CDR1 is LNHNV and CDR2 is YYDKDF in the germline V gene (reference sequence). The V gene end was trimmed by 0 bases and the J gene end by 9 bases; junction bases not matched to a gene: 7. DNA of the CDR3: TGTGCCACCAGCAGAGATCCGAGCGGGAGAGGTGAGCAGTTCTTC. It yields the protein CATSRDPSGRGEQFF. Full variable domain (missing parts from reference TRBV15 and TRBJ2-1): DAMVIQNPRYQVTQFGKPVTLSCSQTLNHNVMYWYQQKSSQAPKLLFHYYDKDFNNEADTPDNFQSRRPNTSFCFLDIRSPGLGDTAMYLCATSRDPSGRGEQFFGPGTRLTVL.

The V gene is TRBV28, the J gene TRBJ1-3; D is unclear. Trimming cost V 5 bases and J 1 base, with 9 bases left between them. Germline CDR1 and CDR2: MDHEN and SYDVKM. The CDR3 has 14 residues. The CDR3 here is CASSAFNSGNTIYF. The CDR3 DNA follows: TGTGCCAGCAGTGCTTTTAATTCTGGAAACACCATATATTTT.

This sequence joins TRBV28 and TRBJ1-5; 7 nucleotides match TRBD1. The CDR3 extends over 16 amino acids. Germline V gene sequence: CDR1 MDHEN, CDR2 SYDVKM. After removal of 4 bases from V and 0 bases from J, the junction contained 6 bases not matched to a gene. This CDR3 is CASSYRDRASNQPQHF. CDR3 in DNA: TGTGCCAGCAGTTACCGGGACAGAGCTAGCAATCAGCCCCAGCATTTT.

This clone was detected only a few times. V is TRBV3-1 (or the pseudogene TRBV3-2) and J is TRBJ1-2, with a possible D match to TRBD1 (6 bases). V dropped 3 bases and J dropped 4 bases, with 15 bases sitting between them. The V gene's germline CDR1 is LGHDT and CDR2 YNNKEL (reference sequence). CDR3 length: 15 residues. CDR3 amino acids: CASSQEGEGLYGYTF. CDR3 bases: TGTGCCAGCAGCCAGGAGGGGGAGGGGCTCTATGGCTACACCTTC.

This clone came up once. This CDR3 is CASSQVGGWMQPQHF. Here the CDR3 DNA reads TGCGCCAGCAGCCAAGTGGGAGGGTGGATGCAGCCCCAGCATTTT. This rearrangement joins TRBV4-1 to TRBJ1-5; no definite D call. CDR3 length: 15 residues. Trimming took off 1 base at V and 7 bases at J, with 14 bases between the two ends. In germline, CDR1 is MGHRA, CDR2 YSYEKL.

The V gene is TRBV7-2, the J gene TRBJ2-5, with D possibly matching TRBD1 (6 bases). The V gene's germline CDR1 is SGHTA and CDR2 FQGNSA. The V end was cut by 1 base, the J end by 5 bases, with 14 bases between. CDR3 length: 15 residues. The CDR3 coding sequence is TGTGCCAGCAGCTTAGAGTGGGGGCGCAGGGAGACCCAGTACTTC. As protein: CASSLEWGRRETQYF. The variable domain in full, with the rest retrieved from reference TRBV7-2 and TRBJ2-5, is GAGVSQSPSNKVTEKGKDVELRCDPISGHTALYWYRQSLGQGLEFLIYFQGNSAPDKSGLPSDRFSAERTGGSVSTLTIQRTQQEDSAVYLCASSLEWGRRETQYFGPGTRLLVL.

The chain employs TRBV6-6 and TRBJ1-1, with a tentative D call TRBD1 (6 bases). CDR1 MNHNY and CDR2 SVGAGI come from the germline V gene (reference sequence). The CDR3 loop spans 15 amino acids. V lost 5 bases, J lost 5 bases, and 18 bases lay in between. CDR3 nucleotides: TGTGCCAGCAGTCCTGGGTGGGGGGCCGGAACTGAAGCTTTCTTT. This codes for CASSPGWGAGTEAFF.

The chain uses TRBV12-3 or TRBV12-4 and TRBJ1-4; the D is unclear. The CDR3 spans 13 residues. V was clipped by 7 bases and J by 4 bases, with 10 bases between them. The CDR3 region is CASTPVSNEKLFF. CDR3 in DNA: TGTGCCAGCACCCCTGTTAGTAATGAAAAACTGTTTTTT.